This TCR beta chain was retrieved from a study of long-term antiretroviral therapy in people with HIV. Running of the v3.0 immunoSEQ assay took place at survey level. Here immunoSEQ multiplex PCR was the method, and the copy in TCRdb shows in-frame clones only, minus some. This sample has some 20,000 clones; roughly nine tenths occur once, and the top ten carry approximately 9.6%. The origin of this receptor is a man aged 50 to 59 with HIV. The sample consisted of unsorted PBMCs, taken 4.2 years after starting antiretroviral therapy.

CDR3 loop: CASSSGGKNSPLHF. As DNA, the CDR3 is TGTGCCAGCAGTTCAGGGGGGAAGAATTCACCCCTCCACTTT. The chain couples TRBV6-5 to TRBJ1-6, with 7 bases lining up with TRBD1. Germline lookup yields CDR1 MNHEY and CDR2 SVGAGI. V shed 4 bases and J 7 bases; nucleotides not matched to a gene: 4. CDR3 length: 14 residues.